Listed below are T cell receptor beta chains from one sample, sequenced in a study of cytomegalovirus exposure and HLA in healthy donors. Profiled with immunoSEQ multiplex PCR; TCRdb holds only in-frame clones, not every one. Its table lists roughly 40,000 clones. Sequencing used PBMCs. These TCRs come from a man aged 40-55 years in good health and CMV-seropositive. Both conserved end residues are part of each CDR3. D genes are given only for firm matches.

V gene: TRBV30
D gene: -
J gene: TRBJ1-5
CDR3 protein: CAWSVDGGSNQPQHF
CDR3 DNA: TGTGCCTGGAGTGTGGATGGAGGGAGCAATCAGCCCCAGCATTTT

V gene: TRBV14
D gene: -
J gene: TRBJ2-7
CDR3 protein: CASSQQTGNEQYF
CDR3 DNA: TGTGCCAGCAGCCAGCAAACAGGGAACGAGCAGTACTTC

V gene: TRBV15
D gene: -
J gene: TRBJ1-1
CDR3 protein: CATSPQGGLGNAEAFF
CDR3 DNA: TGTGCCACCAGCCCTCAGGGAGGTTTGGGGAACGCTGAAGCTTTCTTT

V gene: TRBV4-1
D gene: TRBD2
J gene: TRBJ2-7
CDR3 protein: CASSHPGLAGGEQYF
CDR3 DNA: TGCGCCAGCAGCCACCCGGGACTAGCGGGAGGCGAGCAGTACTTC

V gene: TRBV10-1
D gene: -
J gene: TRBJ2-3
CDR3 protein: CASMSGGKDTQYF
CDR3 DNA: TGCGCCAGCATGTCAGGGGGGAAAGATACGCAGTATTTT

V gene: TRBV7-9
D gene: -
J gene: TRBJ1-1
CDR3 protein: CASSFIDRRNTEAFF
CDR3 DNA: TGTGCCAGCAGCTTCATAGACAGAAGGAACACTGAAGCTTTCTTT

V gene: TRBV19
D gene: TRBD2
J gene: TRBJ2-1
CDR3 protein: CASSNLRSTERLAGGPEQFF
CDR3 DNA: TGTGCCAGTAGCAACCTACGCTCCACCGAGCGACTAGCGGGAGGCCCCGAGCAGTTCTTC

V gene: TRBV2
D gene: -
J gene: TRBJ2-7
CDR3 protein: CASTPGGKRSYEQYF
CDR3 DNA: TGTGCCAGCACCCCCGGGGGTAAACGCTCCTACGAGCAGTACTTC

V gene: TRBV18
D gene: -
J gene: TRBJ1-5
CDR3 protein: CASSLGSNQPQHF
CDR3 DNA: TGTGCCAGCTCACTGGGCAGCAATCAGCCCCAGCATTTT

V gene: TRBV2
D gene: -
J gene: TRBJ2-2
CDR3 protein: CASSVRQANTGELFF
CDR3 DNA: TGTGCCAGCAGTGTAAGACAAGCGAACACCGGGGAGCTGTTTTTT

V gene: TRBV7-2
D gene: TRBD1
J gene: TRBJ2-2
CDR3 protein: CASSLAQPGTGAGELFF
CDR3 DNA: TGTGCCAGCAGCTTAGCGCAACCCGGGACAGGGGCCGGGGAGCTGTTTTTT

V gene: TRBV6-1
D gene: TRBD2
J gene: TRBJ2-5
CDR3 protein: CASTLQTGRETQYF
CDR3 DNA: TGTGCCAGCACCCTTCAGACCGGGAGGGAGACCCAGTACTTC

V gene: TRBV29-1
D gene: -
J gene: TRBJ2-7
CDR3 protein: CSVEGGREQYF
CDR3 DNA: TGCAGCGTTGAAGGGGGGCGAGAGCAGTACTTC

V gene: TRBV7-2
D gene: -
J gene: TRBJ1-1
CDR3 protein: CASSSRGRVMNTEAFF
CDR3 DNA: TGTGCCAGCAGCTCGCGGGGGAGAGTAATGAACACTGAAGCTTTCTTT

V gene: TRBV4-1
D gene: TRBD1
J gene: TRBJ2-7
CDR3 protein: CASSQGSGTAYEQYF
CDR3 DNA: TGCGCCAGCAGCCAAGGTTCCGGGACAGCCTACGAGCAGTACTTC

V gene: TRBV4-3
D gene: -
J gene: TRBJ1-6
CDR3 protein: CASSLNTHSYNSPLHF
CDR3 DNA: TGCGCCAGCAGCCTTAACACCCACTCCTATAATTCACCCCTCCACTTT

V gene: TRBV7-9
D gene: TRBD2
J gene: TRBJ2-3
CDR3 protein: CASSDERGRSDTQYF
CDR3 DNA: TGTGCCAGCAGCGACGAGCGGGGAAGGTCAGATACGCAGTATTTT

V gene: TRBV9
D gene: TRBD2
J gene: TRBJ2-1
CDR3 protein: CASSPRLNSGNWVAQFF
CDR3 DNA: TGTGCCAGCAGCCCCCGGCTAAATAGCGGGAATTGGGTCGCGCAGTTCTTC

V gene: TRBV6-5
D gene: TRBD1
J gene: TRBJ1-5
CDR3 protein: CASSGTGGLNQPQHF
CDR3 DNA: TGTGCCAGCAGTGGGACAGGGGGCCTAAATCAGCCCCAGCATTTT

V gene: TRBV5-6
D gene: TRBD1
J gene: TRBJ1-1
CDR3 protein: CASSWGGTGGTEAFF
CDR3 DNA: TGTGCCAGCAGCTGGGGGGGGACAGGGGGCACTGAAGCTTTCTTT

V gene: TRBV18
D gene: -
J gene: TRBJ2-3
CDR3 protein: CASSSQGDTQYF
CDR3 DNA: TGTGCCAGCTCCTCACAGGGAGATACGCAGTATTTT

V gene: TRBV9
D gene: -
J gene: TRBJ1-1
CDR3 protein: CASSVDSLNTEAFF
CDR3 DNA: TGTGCCAGCAGCGTAGACAGCCTGAACACTGAAGCTTTCTTT

V gene: TRBV5-1
D gene: -
J gene: TRBJ1-5
CDR3 protein: CASSFGSNQPQHF
CDR3 DNA: TGCGCCAGCAGCTTCGGTAGCAATCAGCCCCAGCATTTT

V gene: TRBV7-9
D gene: TRBD1
J gene: TRBJ2-2
CDR3 protein: CASRHDRGQDGELFF
CDR3 DNA: TGTGCCAGCAGACACGACAGGGGGCAGGACGGGGAGCTGTTTTTT

V gene: TRBV5-1
D gene: TRBD1
J gene: TRBJ2-1
CDR3 protein: CASSLEGTDYNEQFF
CDR3 DNA: TGCGCCAGCAGCTTGGAGGGGACAGACTACAATGAGCAGTTCTTC

V gene: TRBV7-9
D gene: -
J gene: TRBJ2-5
CDR3 protein: CASSLVRATEETQYF
CDR3 DNA: TGTGCCAGCAGCTTAGTCAGGGCGACAGAAGAGACCCAGTACTTC

V gene: TRBV6-1
D gene: -
J gene: TRBJ2-7
CDR3 protein: CASTVSKYEQYF
CDR3 DNA: TGTGCCAGCACGGTCTCCAAGTACGAGCAGTACTTC

V gene: TRBV6-5
D gene: -
J gene: TRBJ1-4
CDR3 protein: CASSYQPGQGIDKLFF
CDR3 DNA: TGTGCCAGCAGTTACCAGCCGGGACAAGGAATTGACAAACTGTTTTTT

V gene: TRBV18
D gene: -
J gene: TRBJ2-7
CDR3 protein: CASSPRAREEQYF
CDR3 DNA: TGTGCCAGCTCACCACGTGCCCGGGAAGAGCAGTACTTC

V gene: TRBV7-9
D gene: TRBD1
J gene: TRBJ2-1
CDR3 protein: CASSAGQGWDEQFF
CDR3 DNA: TGTGCCAGCAGCGCGGGACAGGGGTGGGATGAGCAGTTCTTC

V gene: TRBV10-3
D gene: -
J gene: TRBJ2-7
CDR3 protein: CAISGDFGERGEQYF
CDR3 DNA: TGTGCCATCAGTGGGGACTTTGGAGAACGGGGCGAGCAGTACTTC

V gene: TRBV7-2
D gene: -
J gene: TRBJ2-7
CDR3 protein: CASSFNLIQGKEQYF
CDR3 DNA: TGTGCCAGCAGCTTCAACCTTATACAGGGAAAGGAGCAGTACTTC

V gene: TRBV30
D gene: TRBD2
J gene: TRBJ2-2
CDR3 protein: CAWSVAGAGELFF
CDR3 DNA: TGTGCCTGGAGTGTAGCGGGAGCCGGGGAGCTGTTTTTT

V gene: TRBV7-6
D gene: -
J gene: TRBJ1-3
CDR3 protein: CASSSPGTNGNTIYF
CDR3 DNA: TGTGCCAGCAGCTCACCCGGGACAAATGGAAACACCATATATTTT

V gene: TRBV19
D gene: TRBD2
J gene: TRBJ2-7
CDR3 protein: CASSSSLAASSYEQYF
CDR3 DNA: TGTGCCAGTAGTTCCTCACTAGCGGCTAGCTCCTACGAGCAGTACTTC

V gene: TRBV27
D gene: -
J gene: TRBJ1-1
CDR3 protein: CASRIGEDTEAFF
CDR3 DNA: TGTGCCAGCAGAATCGGGGAGGACACTGAAGCTTTCTTT

V gene: TRBV7-3
D gene: -
J gene: TRBJ2-1
CDR3 protein: CASSPRSGNNEQFF
CDR3 DNA: TGTGCCAGCAGCCCCCGCTCGGGTAACAATGAGCAGTTCTTC

V gene: TRBV7-2
D gene: TRBD2
J gene: TRBJ2-7
CDR3 protein: CASSLALAGVSYEQYF
CDR3 DNA: TGTGCCAGCAGCTTAGCCCTAGCGGGAGTTTCCTACGAGCAGTACTTC

V gene: TRBV18
D gene: -
J gene: TRBJ2-1
CDR3 protein: CASSPWEATTESGEQFF
CDR3 DNA: TGTGCCAGCTCACCCTGGGAGGCTACAACAGAGAGTGGGGAGCAGTTCTTC

V gene: TRBV7-2
D gene: -
J gene: TRBJ2-3
CDR3 protein: CASSLTGPNTDTQYF
CDR3 DNA: TGTGCCAGCAGCCTAACAGGGCCGAACACAGATACGCAGTATTTT

V gene: TRBV5-1
D gene: -
J gene: TRBJ2-7
CDR3 protein: CASSLAGPGHPSSYEQYF
CDR3 DNA: TGCGCCAGCAGCTTGGCGGGGCCGGGACACCCGAGTTCCTACGAGCAGTACTTC

V gene: TRBV19
D gene: -
J gene: TRBJ2-7
CDR3 protein: CASSISASQRYEQYF
CDR3 DNA: TGTGCCAGTAGTATCTCGGCTAGCCAACGCTACGAGCAGTACTTC

V gene: TRBV27
D gene: -
J gene: TRBJ2-7
CDR3 protein: CATLRQGSYEQYF
CDR3 DNA: TGTGCCACGCTCCGTCAAGGGAGCTACGAGCAGTACTTC

V gene: TRBV5-3
D gene: TRBD1
J gene: TRBJ1-1
CDR3 protein: CARRRDSF
CDR3 DNA: TGTGCCAGAAGACGGGACAGCTTT

V gene: TRBV19
D gene: -
J gene: TRBJ2-1
CDR3 protein: CATRGGERSYNEQFF
CDR3 DNA: TGTGCCACCCGGGGTGGGGAGAGGAGCTACAATGAGCAGTTCTTC

V gene: TRBV6-5
D gene: TRBD2
J gene: TRBJ2-1
CDR3 protein: CASNGLVGGEQFF
CDR3 DNA: TGTGCCAGCAACGGACTAGTGGGTGGTGAGCAGTTCTTC

V gene: TRBV12-1
D gene: -
J gene: TRBJ1-1
CDR3 protein: CASSFADREGTEAFF
CDR3 DNA: TGTGCCAGCAGCTTTGCAGACAGGGAAGGCACTGAAGCTTTCTTT

V gene: TRBV7-8
D gene: TRBD2
J gene: TRBJ2-7
CDR3 protein: CASGSLQYF
CDR3 DNA: TGCGCTAGCGGGAGCCTGCAGTACTTC

V gene: TRBV11-2
D gene: -
J gene: TRBJ2-7
CDR3 protein: CASSLDARAYEQYF
CDR3 DNA: TGTGCCAGCAGCTTAGACGCGAGAGCCTACGAGCAGTACTTC

V gene: TRBV5-6
D gene: TRBD1
J gene: TRBJ2-7
CDR3 protein: CASSSGTGVIYEQYF
CDR3 DNA: TGTGCCAGCAGCTCCGGGACAGGGGTTATCTACGAGCAGTACTTC

V gene: TRBV28
D gene: TRBD1
J gene: TRBJ1-2
CDR3 protein: CASSYTGGREGYTF
CDR3 DNA: TGTGCCAGCAGTTATACAGGGGGCAGGGAGGGCTACACCTTC

V gene: TRBV28
D gene: -
J gene: TRBJ2-7
CDR3 protein: CASVGRPLEQYF
CDR3 DNA: TGTGCCAGCGTTGGGCGCCCCTTGGAGCAGTACTTC

V gene: TRBV7-2
D gene: -
J gene: TRBJ1-4
CDR3 protein: CASSQERVGGEKLFF
CDR3 DNA: TGTGCCAGCAGCCAGGAAAGGGTGGGGGGAGAAAAACTGTTTTTT

V gene: TRBV30
D gene: -
J gene: TRBJ2-7
CDR3 protein: CAWGGANSYEQYF
CDR3 DNA: TGTGCCTGGGGGGGGGCGAACTCCTACGAGCAGTACTTC

V gene: TRBV19
D gene: TRBD1
J gene: TRBJ2-7
CDR3 protein: CASTPGGQGYEQYF
CDR3 DNA: TGTGCCAGTACCCCCGGGGGACAGGGCTACGAGCAGTACTTC

V gene: TRBV19
D gene: -
J gene: TRBJ2-2
CDR3 protein: CASSPTGGDTGELFF
CDR3 DNA: TGTGCCAGTAGTCCTACAGGGGGGGACACCGGGGAGCTGTTTTTT